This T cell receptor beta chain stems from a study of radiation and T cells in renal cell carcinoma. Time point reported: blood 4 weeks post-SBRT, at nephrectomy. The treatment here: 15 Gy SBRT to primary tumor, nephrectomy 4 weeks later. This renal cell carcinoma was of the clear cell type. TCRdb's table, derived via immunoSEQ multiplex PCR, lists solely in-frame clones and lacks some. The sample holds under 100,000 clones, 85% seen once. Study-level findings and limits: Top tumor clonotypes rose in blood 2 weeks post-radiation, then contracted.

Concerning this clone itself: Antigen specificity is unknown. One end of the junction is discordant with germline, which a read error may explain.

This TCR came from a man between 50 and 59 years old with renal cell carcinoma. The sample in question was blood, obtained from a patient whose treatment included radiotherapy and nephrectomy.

The CDR3 spells CANSFAGDGYTF. CDR3 coding DNA: TGCGCCAACAGCTTCGCAGGGGATGGCTACACCTTC. This chain joins TRBV5-1 and TRBJ1-2; possible D gene TRBD1, 6 bases. CDR1 is SGHRS and CDR2 is YFSETQ in the germline V gene. This CDR3 has 12 amino acids.